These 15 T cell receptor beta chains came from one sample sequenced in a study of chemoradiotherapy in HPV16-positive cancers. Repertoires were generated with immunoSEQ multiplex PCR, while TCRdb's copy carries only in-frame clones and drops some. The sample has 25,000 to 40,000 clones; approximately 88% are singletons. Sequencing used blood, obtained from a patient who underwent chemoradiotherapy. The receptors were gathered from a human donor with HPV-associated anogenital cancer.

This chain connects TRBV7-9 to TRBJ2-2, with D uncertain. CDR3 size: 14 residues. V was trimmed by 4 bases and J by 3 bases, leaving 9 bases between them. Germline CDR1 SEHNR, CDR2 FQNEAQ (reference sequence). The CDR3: CASSSVYDTGELFF. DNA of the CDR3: TGTGCCAGCAGCTCCGTCTATGACACCGGGGAGCTGTTTTTT.

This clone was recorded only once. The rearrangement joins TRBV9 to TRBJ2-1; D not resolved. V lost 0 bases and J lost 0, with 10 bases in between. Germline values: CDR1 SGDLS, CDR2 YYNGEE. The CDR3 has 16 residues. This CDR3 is CASSVGKRTSYNEQFF. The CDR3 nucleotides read TGTGCCAGCAGCGTAGGCAAGAGGACCTCCTACAATGAGCAGTTCTTC.

CDR3 residues: CASRSTGNGYTF. Written as DNA, the CDR3 is TGTGCCAGCAGGTCCACAGGGAACGGCTACACCTTC. The V call is TRBV6-5, the J call TRBJ1-2, with D tentatively TRBD1 (6 bases). V was shortened by 6 bases and J by 8 bases, with 13 bases between the two germline ends. This CDR3 spans 12 amino acids. Germline V CDR1 and CDR2: MNHEY, SVGAGI.

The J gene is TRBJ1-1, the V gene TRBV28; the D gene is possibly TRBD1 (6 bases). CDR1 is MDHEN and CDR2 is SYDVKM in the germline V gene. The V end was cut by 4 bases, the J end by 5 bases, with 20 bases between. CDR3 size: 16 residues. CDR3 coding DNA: TGTGCCAGCAGTTATTGGACTGGGGGCGAAAGTACTGAAGCTTTCTTT. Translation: CASSYWTGGESTEAFF.

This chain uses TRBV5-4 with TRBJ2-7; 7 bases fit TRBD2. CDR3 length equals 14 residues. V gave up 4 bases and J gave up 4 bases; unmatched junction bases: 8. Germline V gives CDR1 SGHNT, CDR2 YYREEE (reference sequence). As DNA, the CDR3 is TGTGCCAGCAGCCCCGAAGCGGGGAAATACGAGCAGTACTTC. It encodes CASSPEAGKYEQYF.

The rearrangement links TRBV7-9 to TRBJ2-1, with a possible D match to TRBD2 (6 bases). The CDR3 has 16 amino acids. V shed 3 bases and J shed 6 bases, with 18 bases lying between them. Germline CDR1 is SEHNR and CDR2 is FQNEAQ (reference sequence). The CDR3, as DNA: TGTGCCAGCAGCTTTTCGTTGGGGGGAGGAAGCAATGAGCAGTTCTTC. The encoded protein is CASSFSLGGGSNEQFF.

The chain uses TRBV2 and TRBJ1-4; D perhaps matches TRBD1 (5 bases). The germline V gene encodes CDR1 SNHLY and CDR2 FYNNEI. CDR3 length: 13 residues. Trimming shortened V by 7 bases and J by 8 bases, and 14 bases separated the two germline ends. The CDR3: CASKGERREKLFF. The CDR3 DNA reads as TGTGCCAGCAAAGGGGAAAGGCGCGAAAAACTGTTTTTT.

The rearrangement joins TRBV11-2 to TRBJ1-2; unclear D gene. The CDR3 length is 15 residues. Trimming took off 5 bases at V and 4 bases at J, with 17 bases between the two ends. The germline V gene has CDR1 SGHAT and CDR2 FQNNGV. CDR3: CASSLDGVGIYGYTF. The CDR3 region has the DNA TGTGCCAGCAGCCTGGATGGCGTGGGGATCTATGGCTACACCTTC.

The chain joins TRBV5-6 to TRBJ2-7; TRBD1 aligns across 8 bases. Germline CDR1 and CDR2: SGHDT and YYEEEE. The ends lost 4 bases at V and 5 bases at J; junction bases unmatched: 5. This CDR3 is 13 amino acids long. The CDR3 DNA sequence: TGTGCCAGCAGCCAGGACAGGGTAAACGAGCAGTACTTC. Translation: CASSQDRVNEQYF.

The CDR3 DNA follows: TGTGCCAGTAGTAAACAGATTAATGAAAAACTGTTTTTT. Translated, it gives CASSKQINEKLFF. This chain joins TRBV19 and TRBJ1-4; the D is unclear. Germline CDR1 is LNHDA and CDR2 is SQIVND (reference sequence). The V gene lost 4 bases and the J gene lost 4 bases, with 7 bases spanning the gap. The CDR3 has 13 amino acids.

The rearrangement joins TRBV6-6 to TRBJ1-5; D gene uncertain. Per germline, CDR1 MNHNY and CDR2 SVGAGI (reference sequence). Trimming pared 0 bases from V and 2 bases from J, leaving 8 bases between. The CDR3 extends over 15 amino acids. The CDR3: CASSYSRDGNQPQHF. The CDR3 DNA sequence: TGTGCCAGCAGTTACTCTAGGGATGGCAATCAGCCCCAGCATTTT.

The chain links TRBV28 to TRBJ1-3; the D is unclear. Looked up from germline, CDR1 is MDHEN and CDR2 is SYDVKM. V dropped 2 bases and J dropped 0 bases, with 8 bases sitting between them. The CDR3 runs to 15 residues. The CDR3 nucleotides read TGTGCCAGCAGTTTAGTGGGCCTCTCTGGAAACACCATATATTTT. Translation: CASSLVGLSGNTIYF.

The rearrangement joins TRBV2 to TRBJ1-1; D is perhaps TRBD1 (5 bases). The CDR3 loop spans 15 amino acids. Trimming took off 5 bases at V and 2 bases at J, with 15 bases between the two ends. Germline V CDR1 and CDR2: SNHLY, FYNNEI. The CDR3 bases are TGTGCCAGCAGTTCCCAAGGGAGGGGTAACACTGAAGCTTTCTTT. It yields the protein CASSSQGRGNTEAFF.

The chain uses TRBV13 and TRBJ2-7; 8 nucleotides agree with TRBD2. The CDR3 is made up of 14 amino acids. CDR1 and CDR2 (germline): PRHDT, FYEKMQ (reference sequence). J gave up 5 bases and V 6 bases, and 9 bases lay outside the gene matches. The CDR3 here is CASSSRRGADEQYF. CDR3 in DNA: TGTGCCAGCAGTTCCCGGCGGGGGGCCGACGAGCAGTACTTC. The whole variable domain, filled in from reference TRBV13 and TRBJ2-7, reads AAGVIQSPRHLIKEKRETATLKCYPIPRHDTVYWYQQGPGQDPQFLISFYEKMQSDKGSIPDRFSAQQFSDYHSELNMSSLELGDSALYFCASSSRRGADEQYFGPGTRLTVT.

The CDR3, as DNA: TGCAGCGTTGAAGACCCGGGCCGGGGACCCGCGGGGGAGCAGTACTTC. Protein: CSVEDPGRGPAGEQYF. The rearrangement links TRBV29-1 to TRBJ2-7; tentatively, D is TRBD2 (6 bases). The length of the CDR3 is 16 residues. V was clipped by 0 bases and J by 7 bases, with 22 bases between them. In germline, CDR1 is SQVTM, CDR2 ANQGSEA.